Following are 25 T cell receptor beta chains from one sample sequenced in a study of blood T cells in healthy people across ages (dated by TCRdb to 2014 to 2015). Library preparation was by 5' RACE. Sequencing was performed on an Illumina HiSeq 2500. A second roughly 7 to 11 cycle PCR used a sample-barcoded 5' primer and a J-beta primer mix. TCRdb ran its own pipeline on the public reads, namely fastp trimming at Q25 and MiXCR clone calling, and kept in-frame beta chains. Entries that share a CDR3 protein sequence are merged under the most common genes and DNA. The table for this sample lists 800,000 to 900,000 distinct CDR3 sequences; 60% to 80% of them were counted only once. Together, the top ten hold roughly 26% of the sample. Input material: blood. The origin of the receptors is a man in his thirties or forties in good health.

The rearrangement joins TRBV15 to TRBJ2-6; 7 bases agree with TRBD1. There are 16 residues in the CDR3. Germline lookup yields CDR1 LNHNV and CDR2 YYDKDF (reference sequence). J lost 2 bases, V lost 3 bases, and 4 bases had no gene match. The CDR3 spells CATSSEDRAGANVLTF. CDR3 coding DNA: TGTGCCACCAGCAGTGAAGACAGGGCTGGGGCCAACGTCCTGACTTTC.

The CDR3 DNA sequence: TGCGCCAGCAGCCAAATAACTGGACGGGATTCACCCCTCCACTTT. Translating gives CASSQITGRDSPLHF. V gene TRBV4-3 combines with J gene TRBJ1-6; D is uncertain. The CDR3 totals 15 residues. With 2 bases removed from V and 8 bases from J, the gap between germline ends came to 13 bases. Germline CDR1 LGHNA, CDR2 YSLEER.

The J gene is TRBJ2-5, the V gene TRBV5-1, with 8 bases aligning to TRBD2. The CDR3 extends over 14 amino acids. Trimming at V came to 5 bases and at J to 2 bases, leaving 5 bases not matched to a gene. Germline CDR1 SGHRS, CDR2 YFSETQ. CDR3 sequence reads: CASRFGGEQETQYF. DNA of the CDR3: TGCGCCAGCAGATTCGGGGGGGAACAAGAGACCCAGTACTTC.

The CDR3 region is CASSPGTAAINEQFF. DNA for the CDR3: TGTGCCAGCAGTCCCGGGACGGCAGCGATCAATGAGCAGTTCTTC. The rearrangement links TRBV6-2 or TRBV6-3 to TRBJ2-1; D possibly matches TRBD1 or TRBD2 (5 bases each). Per the germline V gene, CDR1 is MNHEY and CDR2 is SVGEGT. Trimming shortened V by 5 bases and J by 6 bases, and 17 bases separated the two germline ends. The CDR3 is 15 residues long.

The table lists this clonotype with a few counts. The V call is TRBV12-3 or TRBV12-4, the J call TRBJ2-2; 9 positions agree with TRBD1. The CDR3 contains 14 residues. V trimming: 6 bases; J trimming: 3 bases; junction bases outside the gene matches: 2. The CDR3 DNA sequence: TGTGCCAGCAGGGGGACAGGGTACACCGGGGAGCTGTTTTTT. Protein: CASRGTGYTGELFF.

The chain carries TRBV6-2 or TRBV6-3 and TRBJ1-5, with 9 bases identical to TRBD1. CDR3 size: 13 residues. Germline V gene sequence: CDR1 MNHEY, CDR2 SVGEGT. The V and J ends lost 4 bases and 5 bases, in that order; junction bases with no gene match: 0. CDR3 in amino acids: CASSWTGDQPQHF. The DNA for the CDR3 is TGTGCCAGCAGTTGGACAGGGGATCAGCCCCAGCATTTT.

As concerns this clonotype: A read error is possible here, since a much larger clone lies one base away. V usage is TRBV7-2 and J usage is TRBJ2-1; 11 nucleotides agree with TRBD2. This CDR3 contains 18 residues. Germline V gene lookup returns CDR1 SGHTA and CDR2 FQGNSA. V lost 2 bases and J lost 1; bases outside the gene matches: 7. This CDR3 is CASSLTSGGSISYNEQFF. The CDR3, as DNA: TGTGCCAGCAGCTTAACTAGCGGGGGATCTATATCCTACAATGAGCAGTTCTTC.

This chain uses TRBV7-3 with TRBJ1-1, with D hard to call. There are 15 residues in the CDR3. Trimming shortened V by 1 base and J by 0 bases, and 9 bases separated the two germline ends. Germline CDR1 SGHTA, CDR2 FQGTGA. The CDR3 reads CASSLMGGVNTEAFF. The DNA for the CDR3 is TGTGCCAGCAGCTTAATGGGTGGCGTGAACACTGAAGCTTTCTTT.

This clonotype was found a few times. The CDR3 coding sequence is TGTGCCAGCAGCTCCGAACCTTTACCAGGGACAGATACGCAGTATTTT. This encodes CASSSEPLPGTDTQYF. This sequence joins TRBV7-2 and TRBJ2-3; possibly TRBD1 for D (5 bases). The CDR3 totals 16 residues. Germline CDR1 and CDR2: SGHTA and FQGNSA. V was shortened by 4 bases and J by 3 bases, with 17 bases between the two germline ends.

This clonotype occurred a few times. The rearrangement links TRBV9 to TRBJ1-1; the D is unclear. V lost 0 bases to trimming and J lost 2 bases, with 5 bases between them. From germline, CDR1 is SGDLS and CDR2 YYNGEE. The CDR3 is 13 residues long. The CDR3 is CASSVEANTEAFF. In DNA, the CDR3 is TGTGCCAGCAGCGTAGAGGCCAACACTGAAGCTTTCTTT.

This chain connects TRBV2 to TRBJ1-1; no firm D call. The CDR3 consists of 14 residues. V dropped 6 bases and J dropped 0 bases, with 11 bases sitting between them. Germline-derived CDR1 and CDR2 are SNHLY and FYNNEI. CDR3 DNA sequence: TGTGCCAGCAGCGTCACACCCGTGAACACTGAAGCTTTCTTT. Its protein is CASSVTPVNTEAFF.

This clonotype was seen only a few times. CDR3 nucleotides: TGCAGCGTTGCCAATTGGGGCCGGAGCAATGAGCAGTTCTTC. This gives the protein CSVANWGRSNEQFF. The chain joins TRBV29-1 to TRBJ2-1, with a weak D call TRBD1 (5 bases). Germline V gene lookup returns CDR1 SQVTM and CDR2 ANQGSEA. V was trimmed by 4 bases and J by 6 bases, leaving 16 bases between them. This CDR3 is 14 amino acids long.

This chain connects TRBV28 to TRBJ2-1; D ambiguous. V lost 5 bases to trimming and J lost 10 bases, with 15 bases between them. CDR1 is MDHEN and CDR2 is SYDVKM in the germline V gene. There are 13 residues in the CDR3. The CDR3 DNA follows: TGTGCCAGCAGTCCCCCAGGTGCGACGGAGCAGTTCTTC. It encodes CASSPPGATEQFF.

The gene calls are TRBV9 and TRBJ2-1; TRBD2 agrees at 9 bases. The CDR3 covers 14 residues. CDR1 is SGDLS, CDR2 YYNGEE, per germline. V lost 3 bases to trimming and J lost 9 bases; unmatched junction nucleotides: 7. The CDR3 spells CASSDASGAGEQFF. The CDR3 coding sequence is TGTGCCAGCAGCGACGCTAGCGGGGCGGGTGAGCAGTTCTTC.

A remark on this clonotype: One end of the junction is discordant with germline, which a read error may explain. The rearrangement links TRBV29-1 to TRBJ2-3; D is uncertain. CDR3 length: 13 residues. Per the germline V gene, CDR1 is SQVTM and CDR2 is ANQGSEA. The CDR3 DNA reads as TGCGGCGTGCCCCTACCTAGCACAGATACGCAGTATTTT. It translates to CGVPLPSTDTQYF.

Details on this clonotype: A much larger clone lies one base from this, so it may be a read error. The chain carries TRBV6-2 or TRBV6-3 and TRBJ2-7; perhaps TRBD1 as D (6 bases). V dropped 10 bases and J dropped 2 bases, with 12 bases sitting between them. CDR3 length: 12 amino acids. Germline V gene data show CDR1 as MNHEY and CDR2 as SVGEGT. The chain's CDR3 is CATADRPYEQYF. As DNA, the CDR3 is TGTGCCACCGCGGACAGACCCTACGAGCAGTACTTC.

The chain links TRBV5-5 to TRBJ1-6, with 8 positions matching TRBD1. This CDR3 is built from 15 residues. Germline CDR1 reads SGHKS; CDR2 reads YYEKEE (reference sequence). J gave up 10 bases and V 3 bases, and 9 bases lay outside the gene matches. Written as DNA, the CDR3 is TGTGCCAGCAGCTGGACAGGGCAATCGGGATCACCCCTCCACTTT. Amino acids: CASSWTGQSGSPLHF.

This clonotype was detected only a few times. The chain is built from TRBV7-8 and TRBJ2-7, with D possibly being TRBD2 (6 bases). V shed 5 bases and J shed 6 bases, with 14 bases lying between them. The CDR3 covers 13 residues. Germline V gene sequence: CDR1 SGHVS, CDR2 FQNEAQ. CDR3 region: CASSARGYFEQYF. The CDR3 DNA sequence: TGTGCCAGCAGCGCCCGGGGGTATTTCGAGCAGTACTTC. Complete variable domain (other parts from reference TRBV7-8 and TRBJ2-7): GAGVSQSPRYKVAKRGQDVALRCDPISGHVSLFWYQQALGQGPEFLTYFQNEAQLDKSGLPSDRFFAERPEGSVSTLKIQRTQQEDSAVYLCASSARGYFEQYFGPGTRLTVT.

The chain recombines TRBV3-1 with TRBJ2-5; no firm D call. CDR1 is LGHDT, CDR2 YNNKEL, per germline (reference sequence). The CDR3 length is 12 residues. Between the trimmed V and J ends, which lost 0 bases and 5 bases, there was a span of 4 bases. CDR3 region: CASSQDYETQYF. The CDR3 DNA is TGTGCCAGCAGCCAAGATTACGAGACCCAGTACTTC.

The V gene is TRBV20-1, the J gene TRBJ2-1; D is ambiguous. The ends were cut back, 3 bases at V and 5 bases at J, with 14 bases in the middle. Germline V gene sequence: CDR1 DFQATT, CDR2 SNEGSKA (reference sequence). This CDR3 comprises 14 residues. The CDR3 loop is CSASVGRTHNEQFF. The CDR3 bases are TGCAGTGCTAGCGTAGGAAGGACCCACAATGAGCAGTTCTTC.

This chain connects TRBV28 to TRBJ2-1; the D is unclear. Germline V gene data show CDR1 as MDHEN and CDR2 as SYDVKM. Between the trimmed V and J ends, which lost 7 bases and 4 bases, there was a span of 14 bases. The CDR3 covers 14 residues. Here the CDR3 DNA reads TGTGCCAGCATTTTTAGTTTAGCTTACAATGAGCAGTTCTTC. Translation: CASIFSLAYNEQFF.

This clonotype appeared a few times. The chain uses TRBV7-2 and TRBJ2-3; the D is unclear. The germline V and J ends were trimmed by 5 bases and 2 bases, with 11 bases remaining between them. The length of the CDR3 is 14 residues. Germline lookup yields CDR1 SGHTA and CDR2 FQGNSA. CDR3 amino acids: CASSPNSLTDTQYF. In nucleotides, the CDR3 is TGTGCCAGCAGCCCGAATAGCCTCACAGATACGCAGTATTTT.

DNA for the CDR3: TGTGCCAGCAGCTTGTGGAGGGTGGCAACTAATTCGGATACGCAGTATTTT. Translating gives CASSLWRVATNSDTQYF. V and J are TRBV7-6 and TRBJ2-3, with D possibly matching TRBD2 (6 bases). Germline assignment: CDR1 SGHVS and CDR2 FNYEAQ. Trimming cost V 3 bases and J 6 bases, with 22 bases left between them. The CDR3 has 17 residues.

The V gene is TRBV2, the J gene TRBJ2-3; tentative D call: TRBD1 (6 bases). Germline values: CDR1 SNHLY, CDR2 FYNNEI. This CDR3 region has 17 residues. V lost 8 bases to trimming and J lost 2 bases, with 23 bases between them. CDR3 sequence: CASGQPYRASFTDTQYF. Written as DNA, the CDR3 is TGTGCCAGCGGTCAGCCGTACAGGGCCTCTTTCACAGATACGCAGTATTTT.

The V and J genes are TRBV20-1 and TRBJ2-7; 9 bases line up with TRBD1. Germline V gene sequence: CDR1 DFQATT, CDR2 SNEGSKA (reference sequence). The J segment lost 3 bases and the V segment lost 2 bases, leaving 8 bases of the junction unmatched. The CDR3 sequence is 15 residues long. CDR3 bases: TGCAGTGCTAGACCCCGGACAGGGGTAGTCTACGAGCAGTACTTC. Its protein is CSARPRTGVVYEQYF.